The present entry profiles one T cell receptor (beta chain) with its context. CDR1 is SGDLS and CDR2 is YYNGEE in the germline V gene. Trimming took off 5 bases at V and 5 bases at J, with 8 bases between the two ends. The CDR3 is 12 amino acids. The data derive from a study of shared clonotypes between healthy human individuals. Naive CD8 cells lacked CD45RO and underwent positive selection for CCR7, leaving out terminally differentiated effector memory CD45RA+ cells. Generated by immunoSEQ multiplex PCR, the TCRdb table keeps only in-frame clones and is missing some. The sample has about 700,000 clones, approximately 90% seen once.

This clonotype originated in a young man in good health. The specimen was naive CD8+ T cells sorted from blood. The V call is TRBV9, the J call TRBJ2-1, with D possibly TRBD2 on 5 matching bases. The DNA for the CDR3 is TGTGCCAGCAGAGGGCGGGACAATGAGCAGTTCTTC. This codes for CASRGRDNEQFF.